The sequence of this T cell receptor beta chain was determined in a study of T cell responses to AZD1222 COVID-19 vaccine. Combined were second doses at about 4 or about 12 weeks. General study points: Donors, mostly white British, included more females; clonal diversity was possibly underestimated. Baseline serology detected seropositivity in only 5 to 7 AZD1222 recipients.

Using immunoSEQ multiplex PCR, the repertoire was profiled, and TCRdb retains in-frame clones only, with some absent. The sample holds approximately 89,000 clones; about nine tenths are singletons and the top ten take less than 5.5%. The V end was cut by 1 base, the J end by 3 bases, with 9 bases between. Germline V gene sequence: CDR1 SGHDN, CDR2 FVKESK. CDR3 length: 15 residues. On this clone: Its antigen is unknown.

The sample in question was peripheral blood, obtained 28 days after the second AZD1222 dose. The chain couples TRBV14 to TRBJ1-4, with D unresolved. The source is an adult who received the AZD1222 COVID-19 vaccine. CDR3 sequence (DNA): TGTGCCAGCAGCCAAGTCGGATGGTCTAATGAAAAACTGTTTTTT. Translating it yields CASSQVGWSNEKLFF.